This T cell receptor (beta chain) was documented in a study of T-cell reconstitution after alpha-beta-depleted transplantation in children. A note on this clonotype: Its matching antigen is unknown.

Study-level results: T-cell counts and diversity at one year post-transplant came mainly from newly produced T cells.

CDR3 size: 19 residues. Trimming removed 1 base from V and 0 bases from J; junction bases left unmatched: 12. Germline-derived CDR1 and CDR2 are MDHEN and SYDVKM. Preparing the TCRbeta library involved the use of unique molecular identifiers. TCRdb fed the PCR reads into MiXCR, producing one record per CDR3 protein. The sample holds 250,000 to 400,000 distinct CDR3 sequences; 23% are singletons and the top ten take approximately 10%. The genes are TRBV28 and TRBJ2-4, with 7 bases aligning to TRBD2. The sequenced sample was PBMCs, mostly from graft donor cells, obtained 180 days after TCRalphabeta/CD19-depleted stem cell transplant. The clonotype was recovered from a male patient between 5 and 17 years old who had a stem cell transplant for acute lymphoblastic leukemia, so the T cells may come from the graft donor. In nucleotides, the CDR3 is TGTGCCAGCAGTTTATATATGGGGGGGACTCCCCTAGCCAAAAACATTCAGTACTTC. Protein: CASSLYMGGTPLAKNIQYF.